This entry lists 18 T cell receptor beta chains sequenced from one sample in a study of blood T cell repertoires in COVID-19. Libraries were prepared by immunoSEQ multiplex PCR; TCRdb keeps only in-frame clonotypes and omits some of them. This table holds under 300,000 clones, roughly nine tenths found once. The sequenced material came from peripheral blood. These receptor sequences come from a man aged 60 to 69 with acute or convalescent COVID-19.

CDR3 protein: CASSQASPQGANQPQHF. The CDR3 region has the DNA TGCGCCAGCAGCCAAGCCTCTCCACAGGGGGCCAATCAGCCCCAGCATTTT. The V call is TRBV4-1, the J call TRBJ1-5; 9 nucleotides line up with TRBD1. CDR1 MGHRA and CDR2 YSYEKL come from the germline V gene. This CDR3 comprises 17 residues. V lost 1 base and J lost 3; bases outside the gene matches: 7.

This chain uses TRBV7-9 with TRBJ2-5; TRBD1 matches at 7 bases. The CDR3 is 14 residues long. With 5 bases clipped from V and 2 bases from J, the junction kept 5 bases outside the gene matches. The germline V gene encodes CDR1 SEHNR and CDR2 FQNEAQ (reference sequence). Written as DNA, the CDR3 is TGTGCCAGCAGCGAAAGACAGGGACAAGAGACCCAGTACTTC. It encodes CASSERQGQETQYF.

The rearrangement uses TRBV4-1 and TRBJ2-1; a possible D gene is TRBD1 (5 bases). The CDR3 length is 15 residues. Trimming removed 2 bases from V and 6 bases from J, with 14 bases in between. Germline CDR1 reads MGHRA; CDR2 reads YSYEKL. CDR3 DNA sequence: TGCGCCAGCAGCCAATGGGTCAGGGTGGGCAATGAGCAGTTCTTC. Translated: CASSQWVRVGNEQFF.

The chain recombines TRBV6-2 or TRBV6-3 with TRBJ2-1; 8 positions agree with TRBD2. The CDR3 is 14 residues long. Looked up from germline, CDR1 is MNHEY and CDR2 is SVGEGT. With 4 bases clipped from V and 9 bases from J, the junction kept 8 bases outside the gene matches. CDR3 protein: CASSFKRETPEQFF. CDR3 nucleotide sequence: TGTGCCAGCAGTTTCAAGCGGGAGACGCCTGAGCAGTTCTTC.

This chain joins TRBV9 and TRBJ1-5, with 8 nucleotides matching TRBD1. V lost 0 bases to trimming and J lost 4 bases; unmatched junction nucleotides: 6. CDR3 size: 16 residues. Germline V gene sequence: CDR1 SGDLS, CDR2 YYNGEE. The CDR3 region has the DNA TGTGCCAGCAGCGTAGGTGCAGGGGGCGAGAATCAGCCCCAGCATTTT. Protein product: CASSVGAGGENQPQHF.

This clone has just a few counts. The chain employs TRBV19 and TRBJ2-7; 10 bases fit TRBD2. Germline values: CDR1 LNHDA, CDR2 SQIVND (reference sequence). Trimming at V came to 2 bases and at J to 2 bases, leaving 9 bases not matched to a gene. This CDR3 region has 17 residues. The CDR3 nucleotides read TGTGCCAGTAGTATAAGCGCTAGCGGGAGCTTCCCCTACGAGCAGTACTTC. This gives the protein CASSISASGSFPYEQYF.

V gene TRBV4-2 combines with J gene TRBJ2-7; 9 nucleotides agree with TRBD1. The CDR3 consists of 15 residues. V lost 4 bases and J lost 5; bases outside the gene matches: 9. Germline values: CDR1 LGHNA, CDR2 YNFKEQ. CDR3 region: CASSLQTGQGNEQYF. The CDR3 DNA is TGTGCCAGCAGCCTCCAAACCGGACAGGGGAACGAGCAGTACTTC.

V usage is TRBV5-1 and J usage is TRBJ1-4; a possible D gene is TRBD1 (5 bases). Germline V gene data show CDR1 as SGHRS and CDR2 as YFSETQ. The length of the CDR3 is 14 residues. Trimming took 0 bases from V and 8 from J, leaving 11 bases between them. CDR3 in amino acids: CASSLAGGEEKLFF. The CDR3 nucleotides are TGCGCCAGCAGCTTGGCGGGGGGTGAGGAAAAACTGTTTTTT.

The CDR3: CAIAGGELARNEQFF. Written as DNA, the CDR3 is TGTGCCATAGCAGGCGGGGAGCTAGCTAGGAATGAGCAGTTCTTC. V and J are TRBV6-6 and TRBJ2-1, with D possibly matching TRBD2 (6 bases). Germline-derived CDR1 and CDR2 are MNHNY and SVGAGI (reference sequence). The CDR3 is made up of 15 amino acids. The V and J ends lost 10 bases and 7 bases respectively, with 23 bases between them.

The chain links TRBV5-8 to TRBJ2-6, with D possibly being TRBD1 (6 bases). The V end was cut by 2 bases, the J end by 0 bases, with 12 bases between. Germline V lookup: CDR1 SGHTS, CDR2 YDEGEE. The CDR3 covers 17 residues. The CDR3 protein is CASSLGQLYSGANVLTF. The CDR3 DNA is TGTGCCAGCAGCTTAGGACAGCTATACTCTGGGGCCAACGTCCTGACTTTC.

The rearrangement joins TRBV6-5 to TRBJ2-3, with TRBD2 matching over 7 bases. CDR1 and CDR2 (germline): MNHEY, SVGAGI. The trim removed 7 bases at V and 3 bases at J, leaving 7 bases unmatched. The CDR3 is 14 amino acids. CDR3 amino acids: CASTREGLTDTQYF. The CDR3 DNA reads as TGTGCCAGCACCAGGGAGGGCCTAACAGATACGCAGTATTTT.

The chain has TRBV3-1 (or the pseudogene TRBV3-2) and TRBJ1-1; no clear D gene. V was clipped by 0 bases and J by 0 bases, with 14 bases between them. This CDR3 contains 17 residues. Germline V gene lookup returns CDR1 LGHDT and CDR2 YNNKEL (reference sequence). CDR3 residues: CASSQERRQTMNTEAFF. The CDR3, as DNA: TGTGCCAGCAGCCAAGAGAGGAGGCAGACCATGAACACTGAAGCTTTCTTT.

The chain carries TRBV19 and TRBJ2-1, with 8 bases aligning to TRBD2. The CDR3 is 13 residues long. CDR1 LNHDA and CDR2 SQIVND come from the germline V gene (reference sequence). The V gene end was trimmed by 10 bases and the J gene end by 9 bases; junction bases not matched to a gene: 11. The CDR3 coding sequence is TGTGCCACCTCGGGGGGGGAGGTCGGTGAGCAGTTCTTC. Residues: CATSGGEVGEQFF. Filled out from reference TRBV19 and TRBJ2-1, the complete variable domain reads DGGITQSPKYLFRKEGQNVTLSCEQNLNHDAMYWYRQDPGQGLRLIYYSQIVNDFQKGDIAEGYSVSREKKESFPLTVTSAQKNPTAFYLCATSGGEVGEQFFGPGTRLTVL.

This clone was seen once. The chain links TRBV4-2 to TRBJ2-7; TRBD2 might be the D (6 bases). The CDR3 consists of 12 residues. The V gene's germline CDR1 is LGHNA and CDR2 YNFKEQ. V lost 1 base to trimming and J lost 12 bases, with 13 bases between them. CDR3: CASSQGRGEAYF. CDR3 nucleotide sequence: TGTGCCAGCAGCCAAGGACGAGGGGAGGCGTACTTC.

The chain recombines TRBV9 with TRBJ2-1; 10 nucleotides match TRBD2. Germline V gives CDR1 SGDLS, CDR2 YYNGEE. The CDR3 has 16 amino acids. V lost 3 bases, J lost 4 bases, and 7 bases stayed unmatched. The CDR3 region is CASSAKREGTYNEQFF. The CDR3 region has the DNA TGTGCCAGCAGCGCCAAGCGGGAGGGGACTTACAATGAGCAGTTCTTC.

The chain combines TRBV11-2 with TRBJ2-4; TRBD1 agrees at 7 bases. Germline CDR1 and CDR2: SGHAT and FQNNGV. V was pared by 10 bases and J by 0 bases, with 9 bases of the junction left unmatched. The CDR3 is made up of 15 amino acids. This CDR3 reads CATQGVSKAKNIQYF. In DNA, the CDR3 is TGTGCCACCCAGGGGGTGTCCAAAGCCAAAAACATTCAGTACTTC.

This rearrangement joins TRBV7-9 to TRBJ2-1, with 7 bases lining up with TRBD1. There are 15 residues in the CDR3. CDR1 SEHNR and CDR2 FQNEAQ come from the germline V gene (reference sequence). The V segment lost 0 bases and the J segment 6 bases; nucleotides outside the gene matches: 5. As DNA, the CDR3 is TGTGCCAGCAGCTTAGCGCTAGCAGGGGGCAATGAGCAGTTCTTC. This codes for CASSLALAGGNEQFF.

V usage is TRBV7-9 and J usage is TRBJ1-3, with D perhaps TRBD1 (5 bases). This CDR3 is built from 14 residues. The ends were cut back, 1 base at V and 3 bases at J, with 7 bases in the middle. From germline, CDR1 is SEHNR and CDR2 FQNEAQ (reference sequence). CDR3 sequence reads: CASSLGGDGNTIYF. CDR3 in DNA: TGTGCCAGCAGCTTAGGGGGCGATGGAAACACCATATATTTT.